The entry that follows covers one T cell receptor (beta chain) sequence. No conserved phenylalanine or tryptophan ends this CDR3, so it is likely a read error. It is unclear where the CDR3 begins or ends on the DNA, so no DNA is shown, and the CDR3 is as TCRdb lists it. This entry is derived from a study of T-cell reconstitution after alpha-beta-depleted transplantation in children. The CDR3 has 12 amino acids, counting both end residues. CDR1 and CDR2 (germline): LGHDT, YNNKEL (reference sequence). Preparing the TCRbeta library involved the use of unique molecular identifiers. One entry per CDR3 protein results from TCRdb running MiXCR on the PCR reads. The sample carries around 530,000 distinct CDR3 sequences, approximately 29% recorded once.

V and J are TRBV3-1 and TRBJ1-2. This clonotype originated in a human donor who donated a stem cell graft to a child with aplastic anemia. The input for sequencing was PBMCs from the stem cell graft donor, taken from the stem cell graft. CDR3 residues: CASSQASGQREV.